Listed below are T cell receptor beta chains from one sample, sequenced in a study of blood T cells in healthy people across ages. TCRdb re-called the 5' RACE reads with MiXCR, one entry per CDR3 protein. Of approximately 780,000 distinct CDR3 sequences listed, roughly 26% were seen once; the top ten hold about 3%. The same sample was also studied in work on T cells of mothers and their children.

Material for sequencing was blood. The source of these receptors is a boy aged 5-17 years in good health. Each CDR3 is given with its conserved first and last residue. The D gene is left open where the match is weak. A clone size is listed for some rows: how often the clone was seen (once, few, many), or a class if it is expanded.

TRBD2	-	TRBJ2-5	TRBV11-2	TGTGCCAGCAGCTCCGGAACTAGCGGGGGACACCAAGAGACCCAGTACTTC	CASSSGTSGGHQETQYF
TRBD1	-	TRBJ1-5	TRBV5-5	TGTGCCAGCAGCTTTCAGGGGGTTCCCAATCAGCCCCAGCATTTT	CASSFQGVPNQPQHF
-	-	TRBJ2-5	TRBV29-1	TGCAGCGTTGAATTCGGGGAGACCCAGTACTTC	CSVEFGETQYF
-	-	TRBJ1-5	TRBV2	TGTGCCAGCAGTGAGACAGACACCTACAATCAGCCCCAGCATTTT	CASSETDTYNQPQHF
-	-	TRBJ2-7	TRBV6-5	TGTGCCAGCCCTAGAGGGACCTACGAGCAGTACTTC	CASPRGTYEQYF
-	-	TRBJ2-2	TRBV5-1	TGCGCCAGCAGCCCCCAACGGGGGTCCGGGGAGCTGTTTTTT	CASSPQRGSGELFF
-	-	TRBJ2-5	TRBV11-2	TGTGCCAGCAGCTTTTCATCATTACAAGAGACCCAGTACTTC	CASSFSSLQETQYF
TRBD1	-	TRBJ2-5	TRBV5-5	TGTGCCAGCAGCGGATCCGGGACAGAGAGAGAGACCCAGTACTTC	CASSGSGTERETQYF
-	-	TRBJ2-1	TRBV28	TGTGCCAGCACCGCGGTGGGCAATGAGCAGTTCTTC	CASTAVGNEQFF
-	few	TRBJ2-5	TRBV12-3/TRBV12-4	TGTGCCAGCGCACAAAGGGGGGCCGGTGAGACCCAGTACTTC	CASAQRGAGETQYF
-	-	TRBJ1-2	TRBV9	TGTGCCAGCAGCGTAGCGACAGGAAACTATGGCTACACCTTC	CASSVATGNYGYTF
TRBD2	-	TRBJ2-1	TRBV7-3	TGTGCCAGCAGCACAACGGGACTAGCAGTTGAGCAGTTCTTC	CASSTTGLAVEQFF
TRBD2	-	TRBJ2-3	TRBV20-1	TGCAGTGCTAGAAGGGGGCTGGGTAGCGGGAGTGGAGATACGCAGTATTTT	CSARRGLGSGSGDTQYF
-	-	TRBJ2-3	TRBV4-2	TGTGCCAGCAGCCAGGACTTCTACTCAAGGCCCGATACGCAGTATTTT	CASSQDFYSRPDTQYF
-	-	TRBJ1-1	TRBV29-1	TGCAGCGGTGGGTGGGGGAACACTGAAGCTTTCTTT	CSGGWGNTEAFF
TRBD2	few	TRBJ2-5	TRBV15	TGTGCCACCAGCAGACTTTTTAGCGGGGCTGGCGAGACCCAGTACTTC	CATSRLFSGAGETQYF
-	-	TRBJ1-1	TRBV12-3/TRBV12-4	TGTGCCAGCAGTTTAAACAGGTCGAACACTGAAGCTTTCTTT	CASSLNRSNTEAFF
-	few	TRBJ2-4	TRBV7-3	TGTGCCAGCAGCGCCGACAGTGGCATTCAGTACTTC	CASSADSGIQYF
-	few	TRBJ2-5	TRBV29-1	TGCAGCGTTGGGCCTCCCAAACTAGGAACTATTACAGAGACCCAGTACTTC	CSVGPPKLGTITETQYF
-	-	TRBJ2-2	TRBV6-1	TGTGCCAGCACGAAGGGTATTAGTCGGGGGCCCCCCGGGGAGCTGTTTTTT	CASTKGISRGPPGELFF
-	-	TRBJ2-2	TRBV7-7	TGTGCTAGCACTCCGGGGTCGAACACCGGGGAGCTGTTTTTT	CASTPGSNTGELFF
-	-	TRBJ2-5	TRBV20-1	TGCAGTGCGCCTACCGGACTCCACGGGGAGACCCAGTACTTC	CSAPTGLHGETQYF
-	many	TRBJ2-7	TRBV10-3	TGTGCCATCAGAGCGGAGTCCTCCTACGAGCAGTACTTC	CAIRAESSYEQYF
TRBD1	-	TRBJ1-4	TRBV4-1	TGCGCCAGCAGCATAGCACAGGGGGAGGTAGAAAAACTGTTTTTT	CASSIAQGEVEKLFF
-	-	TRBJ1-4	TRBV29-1	TGCAGCGTTGAGATTCAGCGGTCAGAAAAACTGTTTTTT	CSVEIQRSEKLFF
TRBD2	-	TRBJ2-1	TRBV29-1	TGCAGCGTTGAAGTTAGGGGACTAGTAGAAGAGCAGTTCTTC	CSVEVRGLVEEQFF
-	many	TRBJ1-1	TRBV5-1	TGCGCCAGCAGCTACGCAGGGCGTGGTACTGAAGCTTTCTTT	CASSYAGRGTEAFF
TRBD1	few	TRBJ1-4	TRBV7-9	TGTGCCAGCAGCTTAGGTGGACAGGGAACTGAAAAACTGTTTTTT	CASSLGGQGTEKLFF
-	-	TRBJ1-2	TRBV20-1	TGCAGTGCAAGCGGGGGGCCGGGATATGGCTACACCTTC	CSASGGPGYGYTF
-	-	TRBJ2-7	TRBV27	TGTGCCAGCAGTTTATCCCCAAACAGGGAGACCACCTACGAGCAGTACTTC	CASSLSPNRETTYEQYF
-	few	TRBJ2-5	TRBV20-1	TGCAGTGCTAGAGGGCAGGGAAAACGGGAGACCCAGTACTTC	CSARGQGKRETQYF
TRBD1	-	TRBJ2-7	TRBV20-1	TGCAGTGCTTCCCCGGGACAGGGCTCCGAGCAGTACTTC	CSASPGQGSEQYF
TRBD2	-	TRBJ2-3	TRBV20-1	TGCAGTGCTAGGGCCAGCGGGGTTTGGCCAGATACGCAGTATTTT	CSARASGVWPDTQYF
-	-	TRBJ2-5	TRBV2	TGTGCCAGCAGTGTAGAGGCCTCGGGGACCCAGTACTTC	CASSVEASGTQYF
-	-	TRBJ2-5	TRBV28	TGTGCCAGCAGTGAAGGGGGTAGGGAGACCCAGTACTTC	CASSEGGRETQYF
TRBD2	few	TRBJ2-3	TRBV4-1	TGCGCCAGCAGGACGGGGGGACCCTTAGATACGCAGTATTTT	CASRTGGPLDTQYF
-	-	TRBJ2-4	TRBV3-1	TGTGCCAGCACCGACGGGGCCAAAAACATTCAGTACTTC	CASTDGAKNIQYF
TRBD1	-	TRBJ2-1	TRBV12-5	TGTGCTAGTGGACCTACGGACAGGGACAATGAGCAGTTCTTC	CASGPTDRDNEQFF
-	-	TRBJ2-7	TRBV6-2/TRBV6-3	TGTGCCAGCAGTTACACCCCTGACTGGGTCAGATTCACCTACGAGCAGTACTTC	CASSYTPDWVRFTYEQYF
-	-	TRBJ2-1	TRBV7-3	TGTGCCAGCAGCTTCGGGGGTGGGGGCAATGAGCAGTTCTTC	CASSFGGGGNEQFF
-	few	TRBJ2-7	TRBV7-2	TGTGCCAGCAGCTTTTCGGGTGATGTCTACGAGCAGTACTTC	CASSFSGDVYEQYF
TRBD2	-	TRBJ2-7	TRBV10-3	TGTGCCATCAGTGAGTCGGGGGTGTCGGTGAGCGGGAGGCCCTACGAGCAGTACTTC	CAISESGVSVSGRPYEQYF
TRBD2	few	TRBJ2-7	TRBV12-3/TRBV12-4	TGTGCCAGCAGTTTTGGGTTAGCGGGGGGAACCTACGAGCAGTACTTC	CASSFGLAGGTYEQYF
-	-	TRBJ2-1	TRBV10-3	TGTGCCATCAGTGAGGGTAGGGATGAGCAGTTCTTC	CAISEGRDEQFF
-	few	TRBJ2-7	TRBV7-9	TGTGCCAGCAGCGAGGGAGAGGAGCAGTACTTC	CASSEGEEQYF
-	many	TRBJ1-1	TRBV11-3	TGTGCCAGCAGCTTAGGGGCGGGTGACGCTTTCTTT	CASSLGAGDAFF
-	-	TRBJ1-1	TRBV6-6	TGTGCCAGCAGTTACCGAGGGGTCACTGAAGCTTTCTTT	CASSYRGVTEAFF
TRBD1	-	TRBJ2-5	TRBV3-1	TGTGCCAGCAGCCCACAGGGGGCGCGAGAGCAGTACTTC	CASSPQGAREQYF
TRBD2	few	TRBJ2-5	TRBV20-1	TGCAGTGCTAGGGTAGCGGGGCGCCAAGAGACCCAGTACTTC	CSARVAGRQETQYF
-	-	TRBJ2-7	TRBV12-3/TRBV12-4	TGTGCCAGCAGTTTGCACGGGACCTCCTACGAGCAGTACTTC	CASSLHGTSYEQYF
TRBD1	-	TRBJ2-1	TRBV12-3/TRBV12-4	TGTGCCAGCACCCGCGGGGACAGGGGGGCTAATGAGCAGTTCTTC	CASTRGDRGANEQFF
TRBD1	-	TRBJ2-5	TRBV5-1	TGCGCCAGCAGCTTGGTAGCTAGCAGGGGGCAAGAGACCCAGTACTTC	CASSLVASRGQETQYF
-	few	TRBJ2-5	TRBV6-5	TGTGCCAGCAGTTACCGACAGTGGGAGACCCAGTACTTC	CASSYRQWETQYF
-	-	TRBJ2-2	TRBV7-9	TGTGCCAGCAGCTTAGTTCCCGCCGGGGAGCTGTTTTTT	CASSLVPAGELFF
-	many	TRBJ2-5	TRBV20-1	TGCAGTGCCCCCGGAGAGACCCAGTACTTC	CSAPGETQYF
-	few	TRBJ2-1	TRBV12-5	TGTGCTAGTGGTTCACCGGGACAACCGAAGCAGTTCTTC	CASGSPGQPKQFF
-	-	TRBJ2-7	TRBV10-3	TGTGCCATCAGCCCTTCGGGGAATCAGGACGAGCAGTACTTC	CAISPSGNQDEQYF
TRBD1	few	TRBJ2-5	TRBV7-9	TGTGCCACCGGCGGAGGTCAGGGGGTCGGGACCCAGTACTTC	CATGGGQGVGTQYF